The entry below gives a single T cell receptor beta chain sequence along with its context. The antigen is not known. This sample was included in a study of OX40 agonist ivuxolimab in advanced cancers. Study in general: Each patient was given ivuxolimab into a vein every 2 weeks, at 0.01 to 10 mg/kg. A mean age of roughly 66 years, range about 20 to 85, was recorded, and roughly 80% were male.

Trimming stripped 1 base from V and 0 bases from J, with 7 bases between. CDR3 size: 14 residues. CDR1 and CDR2 from the germline V gene are SGHTA and FQGTGA. The method was immunoSEQ multiplex PCR; TCRdb's version includes in-frame clones alone and lacks a portion of them. The table lists tens of thousands of clones, 70% to 90% of them singletons, with over 2.5% in the top ten. Study-wide results and limits: There were also nonresponders showing low normalized T-cell clonal expansion.

This clonotype was sampled from an adult with an advanced solid tumor such as melanoma, head and neck, liver or kidney cancer. The genes are TRBV7-3 and TRBJ2-7; unclear D gene. The specimen was CD4+ or CD8+ T cells sorted from blood, collected in a trial of the OX40 agonist ivuxolimab. The CDR3 nucleotides are TGTGCCAGCAGCTTAAAGGCAGGCTCCTACGAGCAGTACTTC. Its translation is CASSLKAGSYEQYF.